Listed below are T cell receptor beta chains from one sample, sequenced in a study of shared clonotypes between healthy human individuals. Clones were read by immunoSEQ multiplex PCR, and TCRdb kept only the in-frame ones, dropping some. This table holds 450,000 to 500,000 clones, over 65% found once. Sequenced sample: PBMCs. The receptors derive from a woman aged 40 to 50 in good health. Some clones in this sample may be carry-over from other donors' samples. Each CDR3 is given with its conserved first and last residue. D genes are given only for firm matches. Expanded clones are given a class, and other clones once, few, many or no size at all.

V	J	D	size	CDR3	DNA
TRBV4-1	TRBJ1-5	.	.	CASSHPAARQPQHF	TGCGCCAGCAGCCACCCCGCGGCTCGCCAGCCCCAGCATTTT
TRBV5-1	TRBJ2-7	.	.	CASSFTETYEQYF	TGCGCCAGCAGCTTTACAGAAACCTACGAGCAGTACTTC
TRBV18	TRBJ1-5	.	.	CASSRTNLNPHNNQPQHF	TGTGCCAGCTCAAGGACAAACTTGAACCCCCACAATAATCAGCCCCAGCATTTT
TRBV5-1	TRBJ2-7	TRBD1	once	CASTASAGGYEQYF	TGCGCCAGCACCGCTTCGGCAGGGGGCTACGAGCAGTACTTC
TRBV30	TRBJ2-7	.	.	CAWRRRRTASSYEQYF	TGTGCCTGGAGGCGTAGACGGACAGCCAGCTCCTACGAGCAGTACTTC
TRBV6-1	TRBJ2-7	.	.	CASSEPRPGRGDYEQYF	TGTGCCAGCAGTGAACCCCGGCCGGGGAGAGGGGACTACGAGCAGTACTTC
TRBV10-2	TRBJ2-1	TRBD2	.	CASSALYSGSNYNEQFF	TGCGCCAGCAGTGCCCTATATAGCGGGAGTAACTACAATGAGCAGTTCTTC
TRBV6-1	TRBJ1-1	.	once	CASSEGVQGYTEAFF	TGTGCCAGCAGTGAAGGTGTACAGGGCTACACTGAAGCTTTCTTT
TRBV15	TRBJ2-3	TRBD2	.	CATSRSGTSGPDTQYF	TGTGCCACCAGCAGGTCCGGGACTAGCGGGCCAGATACGCAGTATTTT
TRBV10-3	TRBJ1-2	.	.	CAISGGDGYTF	TGTGCCATCAGTGGGGGGGACGGCTACACCTTC
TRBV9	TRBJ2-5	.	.	CASSVTGGVGETQYF	TGTGCCAGCAGCGTAACAGGGGGGGTTGGAGAGACCCAGTACTTC
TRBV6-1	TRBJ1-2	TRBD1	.	CASSATGTGSGYTF	TGTGCCAGCAGTGCCACGGGGACAGGGAGTGGCTACACCTTC
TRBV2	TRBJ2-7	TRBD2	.	CASRPGLAINEQYF	TGTGCCAGCAGACCGGGACTAGCCATCAACGAGCAGTACTTC
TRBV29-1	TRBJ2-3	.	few	CSVVGTPGADTQYF	TGCAGCGTAGTCGGGACCCCGGGGGCAGATACGCAGTATTTT
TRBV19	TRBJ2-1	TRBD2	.	CASSIFPLAGVYEQFF	TGTGCCAGTAGTATATTTCCGCTAGCGGGAGTCTATGAGCAGTTCTTC
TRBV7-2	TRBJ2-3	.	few	CASSHWAGGDTQYF	TGTGCCAGCAGCCATTGGGCCGGGGGAGATACGCAGTATTTT
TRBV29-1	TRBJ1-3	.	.	CSVEGGNTIYF	TGCAGCGTGGAAGGTGGAAACACCATATATTTT
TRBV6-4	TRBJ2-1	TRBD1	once	CASSEFQGAEQFF	TGTGCCAGCAGTGAATTCCAGGGGGCAGAGCAGTTCTTC
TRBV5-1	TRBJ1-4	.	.	CASSETPGGTNEKLFF	TGCGCCAGCAGCGAAACTCCCGGGGGGACTAATGAAAAACTGTTTTTT
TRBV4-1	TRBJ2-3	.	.	CASSLIGSRTDTQYF	TGCGCCAGCAGCCTTATAGGGTCTCGCACAGATACGCAGTATTTT
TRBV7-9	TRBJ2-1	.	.	CASSYRDLNNEQFF	TGTGCCAGCAGCTACCGGGACTTGAACAATGAGCAGTTCTTC
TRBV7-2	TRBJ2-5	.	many	CASSLVLQETQYF	TGTGCCAGCAGCTTAGTGCTCCAAGAGACCCAGTACTTC
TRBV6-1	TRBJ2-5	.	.	CASGLGGVEETQYF	TGTGCCAGCGGCTTAGGGGGGGTCGAAGAGACCCAGTACTTC
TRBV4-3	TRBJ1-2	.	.	CASSQEPAGLLSDGYTF	TGCGCCAGCAGCCAAGAACCGGCGGGACTCCTGTCTGATGGCTACACCTTC
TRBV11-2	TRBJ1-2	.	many	CASSPNSVRYYGYTF	TGTGCCAGCAGCCCAAACAGCGTTCGGTACTATGGCTACACCTTC
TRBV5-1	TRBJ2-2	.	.	CASSLLGLTNPGELFF	TGCGCCAGCAGTTTGTTGGGTCTGACCAACCCCGGGGAGCTGTTTTTT
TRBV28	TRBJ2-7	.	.	CASSPQTYEQYF	TGTGCCAGCAGTCCCCAGACCTACGAGCAGTACTTC
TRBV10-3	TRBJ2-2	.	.	CAISEQISGRGTGELFF	TGTGCCATCAGTGAGCAAATCTCAGGAAGGGGAACCGGGGAGCTGTTTTTT
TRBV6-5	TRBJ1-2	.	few	CASSYSRQTHYGYTF	TGTGCCAGCAGTTACTCTCGGCAGACCCACTATGGCTACACCTTC
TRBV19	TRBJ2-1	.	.	CASSIGVLNEQFF	TGTGCCAGTAGTATAGGTGTCTTGAATGAGCAGTTCTTC
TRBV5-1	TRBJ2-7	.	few	CASSLAGGHNSYEQYF	TGCGCCAGCAGCTTGGCCGGGGGACATAACTCCTACGAGCAGTACTTC
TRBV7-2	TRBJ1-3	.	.	CASSLGAGAGRGNTIYF	TGTGCCAGCAGCTTAGGCGCCGGGGCGGGTAGAGGAAACACCATATATTTT
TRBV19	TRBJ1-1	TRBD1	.	CASSIPGQGRRGTEAFF	TGTGCCAGTAGTATCCCTGGACAGGGAAGAAGGGGAACTGAAGCTTTCTTT
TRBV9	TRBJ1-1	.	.	CASSPGQRVTEAFF	TGTGCCAGCAGCCCCGGACAGAGGGTCACTGAAGCTTTCTTT
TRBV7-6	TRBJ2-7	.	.	CASSRGAIKDEQYF	TGTGCCAGCAGCCGCGGGGCGATTAAGGACGAGCAGTACTTC
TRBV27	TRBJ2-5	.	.	CASSSIAVQETQYF	TGTGCCAGCAGTTCCATAGCGGTACAAGAGACCCAGTACTTC
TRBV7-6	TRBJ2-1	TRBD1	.	CASSRQGARDEQFF	TGTGCCAGCAGCCGACAGGGGGCGAGGGATGAGCAGTTCTTC
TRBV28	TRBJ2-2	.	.	CASSSIGTGELFF	TGTGCCAGCAGCTCTATAGGCACCGGGGAGCTGTTTTTT
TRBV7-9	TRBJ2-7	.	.	CASSFSRPADGDEQYF	TGTGCCAGCAGCTTCTCTAGACCGGCCGATGGGGACGAGCAGTACTTC
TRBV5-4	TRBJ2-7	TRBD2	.	CASSAGLAGAADEQYF	TGTGCCAGCAGCGCAGGACTAGCGGGAGCAGCAGACGAGCAGTACTTC
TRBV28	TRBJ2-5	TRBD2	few	CASRTSGQETQYF	TGTGCCAGCAGGACTAGCGGGCAAGAGACCCAGTACTTC
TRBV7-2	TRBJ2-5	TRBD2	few	CASSLERGQETQYF	TGTGCCAGCAGCTTAGAGCGGGGGCAAGAGACCCAGTACTTC
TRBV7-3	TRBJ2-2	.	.	CASSSGTRYTGELFF	TGTGCCAGCAGCTCCGGGACTCGGTACACCGGGGAGCTGTTTTTT
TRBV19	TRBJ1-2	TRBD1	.	CASSTNRGGYTF	TGTGCCAGTAGTACGAACAGGGGTGGCTACACCTTC
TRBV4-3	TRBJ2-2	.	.	CASSQELVARDTGELFF	TGCGCCAGCAGCCAAGAGTTAGTAGCGAGGGACACCGGGGAGCTGTTTTTT
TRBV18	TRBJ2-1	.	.	CASSQHPPGAPDNEQFF	TGTGCCAGCTCACAGCATCCCCCGGGGGCGCCAGACAATGAGCAGTTCTTC
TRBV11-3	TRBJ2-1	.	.	CASSLVTSGDEQFF	TGTGCCAGCAGCTTAGTCACTTCCGGGGATGAGCAGTTCTTC
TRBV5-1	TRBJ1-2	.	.	CASRQGFNYGYTF	TGCGCCAGCAGGCAAGGTTTTAACTATGGCTACACCTTC
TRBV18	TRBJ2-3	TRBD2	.	CASSPSSGGGADTQYF	TGTGCCAGCTCACCATCCTCGGGAGGTGGCGCAGATACGCAGTATTTT
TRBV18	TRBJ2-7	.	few	CASSQSGATSEQYF	TGTGCCAGCTCACAGTCGGGAGCGACCAGTGAGCAGTACTTC
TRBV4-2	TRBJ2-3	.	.	CASSQDHPDTQYF	TGTGCCAGCAGCCAAGATCACCCAGATACGCAGTATTTT
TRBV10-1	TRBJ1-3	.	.	CASNPASSGNTIYF	TGCGCCAGCAACCCAGCGAGCTCTGGAAACACCATATATTTT
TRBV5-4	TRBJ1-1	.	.	CASSPGRTEAFF	TGTGCCAGCAGCCCGGGACGGACTGAAGCTTTCTTT
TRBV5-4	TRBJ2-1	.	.	CASSQGAADDYNEQFF	TGTGCCAGCAGCCAAGGGGCGGCCGACGACTACAATGAGCAGTTCTTC
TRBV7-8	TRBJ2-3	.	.	CASSLEAGWSTDTQYF	TGTGCCAGCAGCTTAGAGGCGGGGTGGAGCACAGATACGCAGTATTTT